The 9 T cell receptor beta chains presented below share a single source sample, sequenced in a study of cytomegalovirus exposure and HLA in healthy donors. Sequencing was performed with immunoSEQ multiplex PCR; in TCRdb, only in-frame clones are kept and a portion is missing. The sample lists around 300,000 clones, roughly 90% occurring once. Sequencing was performed on PBMCs. Source of these receptors: a man aged 30 to 45 in good health and CMV-seronegative.

J is TRBJ2-5 and V is TRBV11-3, with a weak D call TRBD2 (5 bases). The CDR3 is 15 residues long. Trimming removed 5 bases from V and 2 bases from J, with 15 bases in between. In germline, CDR1 is SGHNT, CDR2 YENEEA. The CDR3 coding sequence is TGTGCCAGCAGCGCGGGTCAGGTAGTACAAGAGACCCAGTACTTC. It specifies CASSAGQVVQETQYF.

The J gene is TRBJ2-2, the V gene TRBV5-4, with 7 bases aligning to TRBD2. This CDR3 has 16 residues. Germline CDR1 and CDR2: SGHNT and YYREEE (reference sequence). Losses at the gene ends were 2 bases for V and 4 bases for J; bases not matched to a gene: 8. The CDR3 DNA reads as TGTGCCAGCAGCTTCGACCGGGGGGAGGGCACCGGGGAGCTGTTTTTT. The encoded protein is CASSFDRGEGTGELFF.

The chain recombines TRBV25-1 with TRBJ1-3; a possible D gene is TRBD1 (6 bases). CDR1 is MGHDK, CDR2 SYGVNS, per germline. The V end lost 4 bases, the J end lost 14 bases, and 18 bases lay between the germline ends. The CDR3 contains 13 residues. Here the CDR3 DNA reads TGTGCCAGCAGTGGGGGGGGCATCCAACCCTTATATTTT. It encodes CASSGGGIQPLYF.

The rearrangement uses TRBV5-4 and TRBJ1-2; TRBD1 aligns across 9 bases. CDR1 and CDR2 (germline): SGHNT, YYREEE (reference sequence). J gave up 8 bases and V 6 bases, and 11 bases lay outside the gene matches. The length of the CDR3 is 14 residues. As DNA, the CDR3 is TGTGCCAGCACCACGGGACAGGGATCTCTGGGCTACACCTTC. It is translated as CASTTGQGSLGYTF.

V and J are TRBV5-5 and TRBJ2-5, with TRBD1 matching over 7 bases. V lost 4 bases, J lost 4 bases, and 13 bases stayed unmatched. The CDR3 contains 16 residues. Germline CDR1 and CDR2: SGHKS and YYEKEE (reference sequence). The CDR3 DNA follows: TGTGCCAGCAGCCCCGGACAGGAAGGGACCCTAGAGACCCAGTACTTC. This codes for CASSPGQEGTLETQYF. The full variable domain, with the rest looked up from reference TRBV5-5 and TRBJ2-5, is DAGVTQSPTHLIKTRGQQVTLRCSPISGHKSVSWYQQVLGQGPQFIFQYYEKEERGRGNFPDRFSARQFPNYSSELNVNALLLGDSALYLCASSPGQEGTLETQYFGPGTRLLVL.

This clone was picked up one time. The junction differs from germline at one of its ends, possibly a read error. V and J are TRBV6-6 and TRBJ1-1; TRBD1 might be the D (6 bases). The CDR3 consists of 13 residues. Germline lookup yields CDR1 MNHNY and CDR2 SVGAGI (reference sequence). The CDR3 protein is CASSYSAGASALF. The CDR3 DNA sequence: TGTGCCAGCAGTTACTCCGCAGGGGCAAGTGCGCTCTTT.

The J gene is TRBJ1-2, the V gene TRBV28; D ambiguous. The germline V gene encodes CDR1 MDHEN and CDR2 SYDVKM. Trimming pared 5 bases from V and 5 bases from J, leaving 6 bases between. The CDR3 runs 11 residues. Here the CDR3 reads CASSQDYGYTF. The CDR3, as DNA: TGTGCCAGCAGTCAGGATTATGGCTACACCTTC.

The rearrangement joins TRBV7-6 to TRBJ2-3; a weak D match, TRBD2 (7 bases). The germline CDR1 and CDR2 sequences are SGHVS and FNYEAQ. The CDR3 sequence is 17 residues long. Trimming pared 1 base from V and 3 bases from J, leaving 17 bases between. The CDR3 sequence: CASSLGAGGARTDTQYF. The CDR3 coding sequence is TGTGCCAGCAGCTTAGGGGCTGGGGGGGCCCGAACAGATACGCAGTATTTT.

The gene calls are TRBV18 and TRBJ1-1; tentative D call: TRBD1 (6 bases). The CDR3 covers 14 residues. V lost 3 bases, J lost 5 bases, and 13 bases lay in between. The germline V gene has CDR1 KGHSH and CDR2 LQKENI. DNA of the CDR3: TGTGCCAGCTCACCTAATGAGGGGGGGACTGAAGCTTTCTTT. Its translation: CASSPNEGGTEAFF. The full variable domain, completed using reference TRBV18 and TRBJ1-1, is NAGVMQNPRHLVRRRGQEARLRCSPMKGHSHVYWYRQLPEEGLKFMVYLQKENIIDESGMPKERFSAEFPKEGPSILRIQQVVRGDSAAYFCASSPNEGGTEAFFGQGTRLTVV.